Each of the 8 T cell receptor beta chains below was sequenced from the same sample in a study of regulatory T cells in long-lasting Graves disease. Time point reported: persistent/refractory GD, antithyroid drugs over 5 years with positive TRAb. TCR sequences were obtained from RNA taken from PBMCs. iRepertoire HTBI primers and Arm-PCR of CDR3 regions built TCR beta libraries. TCRdb re-called the multiplex PCR reads through MiXCR, storing one row per CDR3 protein. The sample has nearly 350,000 distinct CDR3 sequences, around a fifth seen once; the top ten hold roughly 29%. Sequences were derived from peripheral blood mononuclear cells (PBMCs), sampled when the disease was refractory, from a patient treated with antithyroid drugs. These receptors came from a female donor with Graves disease.

The table lists this clonotype with many counts. The J gene is TRBJ2-7, the V gene TRBV6-5; D might be TRBD2 (5 bases). This CDR3 has 18 amino acids. Germline loops: CDR1 MNHEY, CDR2 SVGAGI. V was clipped by 2 bases and J by 0 bases, with 20 bases between them. CDR3 in amino acids: CASSYGEARASRSYEQYF. The CDR3 nucleotides read TGTGCCAGCAGTTACGGGGAAGCCCGGGCTAGCCGCTCCTACGAGCAGTACTTC.

The V gene is TRBV30, the J gene TRBJ2-2; no reliable D call. The V end was cut by 4 bases, the J end by 7 bases, with 7 bases between. The CDR3 has 11 residues. Germline values: CDR1 GTSNPN, CDR2 SVGIG (reference sequence). In DNA form, the CDR3 reads TGTGCCTGGAATGAGCTCGGGGAGCTGTTTTTT. Translation gives CAWNELGELFF.

The J gene is TRBJ1-4, the V gene TRBV30; no firm D call. CDR1 and CDR2 (germline): GTSNPN, SVGIG (reference sequence). Trimming removed 0 bases at V and 8 bases at J, with 10 bases between. The CDR3 length is 13 residues. CDR3 protein: CAWSVGVREKLFF. Here the CDR3 DNA reads TGTGCCTGGAGTGTTGGGGTGAGGGAAAAACTGTTTTTT. Drawing the rest from reference TRBV30 and TRBJ1-4, the complete variable domain is SQTIHQWPATLVQPVGSPLSLECTVEGTSNPNLYWYRQAAGRGLQLLFYSVGIGQISSEVPQNLSASRPQDRQFILSSKKLLLSDSGFYLCAWSVGVREKLFFGSGTQLSVL.

This clonotype was found many times. This sequence joins TRBV19 and TRBJ2-2, with D perhaps TRBD2 (5 bases). The germline CDR1 and CDR2 sequences are LNHDA and SQIVND (reference sequence). V was cut by 2 bases and J by 6 bases, with 19 bases left in between. The CDR3 loop spans 17 amino acids. The CDR3 DNA is TGTGCCAGTAGTATAAACGGTCTAGCCGCGAGATCCGGGGAGCTGTTTTTT. It is translated as CASSINGLAARSGELFF.

A few counts support this clonotype. The J gene is TRBJ1-2, the V gene TRBV6-4; no reliable D call. V lost 5 bases and J lost 3, with 16 bases in between. Germline V gives CDR1 MRHNA, CDR2 SNTAGT. The CDR3 sequence is 15 residues long. The CDR3 coding sequence is TGTGCCAGCAGTTACGGAGCGGGAGTAGACTATGGCTACACCTTC. This gives the protein CASSYGAGVDYGYTF.

This clonotype was counted at least ten times. This chain joins TRBV18 and TRBJ2-5; 9 positions agree with TRBD1. Germline lookup yields CDR1 KGHSH and CDR2 LQKENI. The J segment lost 4 bases and the V segment lost 2 bases, leaving 2 bases of the junction unmatched. This CDR3 has 14 residues. The CDR3 region has the DNA TGTGCCAGCTCACCAAACAGGGGGCGAGAGACCCAGTACTTC. Translation gives CASSPNRGRETQYF.

The rearrangement links TRBV7-9 to TRBJ2-1; TRBD2 agrees at 14 bases. V was clipped by 1 base and J by 10 bases; unmatched bases: 3. Per the germline V gene, CDR1 is SEHNR and CDR2 is FQNEAQ (reference sequence). The CDR3 contains 15 residues. The CDR3 loop is CASSLEGLAGVEQFF. As DNA, the CDR3 is TGTGCCAGCAGCTTAGAGGGACTAGCGGGAGTGGAGCAGTTCTTC.

This clonotype was seen repeatedly, ten times or more. The chain joins TRBV13 to TRBJ2-5; TRBD2 matches at 8 bases. CDR1 and CDR2 (germline): PRHDT, FYEKMQ (reference sequence). The CDR3 is made up of 17 amino acids. V dropped 5 bases and J dropped 1; count of bases not matched to a gene: 12. This CDR3 reads CASSPDRGLARQETQYF. The CDR3, as DNA: TGTGCCAGCAGCCCGGATCGTGGACTAGCCCGCCAAGAGACCCAGTACTTC.